The 4 T cell receptor beta chains listed next were all sequenced from one sample in a study of blood T cell repertoires in COVID-19. The method was immunoSEQ multiplex PCR; TCRdb's version includes in-frame clones alone and lacks a portion of them. The sample shows some 290,000 clones, roughly 90% of them seen only once. Sequencing input: PBMCs or T cells enriched from blood (not recorded which). These receptors were collected from a woman in her 30s who had been exposed to COVID-19.

V gene TRBV10-3 combines with J gene TRBJ1-3; maybe TRBD1 (6 bases). The CDR3 length is 15 residues. V was trimmed by 3 bases and J by 4 bases, leaving 13 bases between them. From germline, CDR1 is ENHRY and CDR2 SYGVKD. CDR3: CAISDPGQTGNTIYF. In nucleotides, the CDR3 is TGTGCCATCAGTGACCCCGGACAGACAGGAAACACCATATATTTT.

For the CDR3, the DNA is TGCGCCAGCAGCCCCGAACAGGGGGCTTGGTATGGCTACACCTTC. This gives the protein CASSPEQGAWYGYTF. This rearrangement joins TRBV4-1 to TRBJ1-2; 9 bases align to TRBD1. CDR1 MGHRA and CDR2 YSYEKL come from the germline V gene. J gave up 5 bases and V 4 bases, and 8 bases lay outside the gene matches. The CDR3 consists of 15 residues.

V and J are TRBV12-5 and TRBJ1-2, with 7 bases lining up with TRBD1. The CDR3 has 14 residues. V lost 5 bases and J lost 5; bases outside the gene matches: 8. Germline CDR1 LGHNT, CDR2 FRNRAP. CDR3 nucleotide sequence: TGTGCTAGTGGTGGAGAGGGGGCGAGATATGGCTACACCTTC. Translation gives CASGGEGARYGYTF. The variable domain in full, completed from reference TRBV12-5 and TRBJ1-2, reads DARVTQTPRHKVTEMGQEVTMRCQPILGHNTVFWYRQTMMQGLELLAYFRNRAPLDDSGMPKDRFSAEMPDATLATLKIQPSEPRDSAVYFCASGGEGARYGYTFGSGTRLTVV.

The chain uses TRBV2 and TRBJ1-5; D ambiguous. V shed 10 bases and J shed 1 base, with 23 bases lying between them. The CDR3 has 17 amino acids. CDR1 is SNHLY, CDR2 FYNNEI, per germline. This CDR3 reads CATREFRIMASNQPQHF. In DNA form, the CDR3 reads TGTGCCACCAGAGAATTCAGGATTATGGCGAGCAATCAGCCCCAGCATTTT.